These T cell receptor beta chains were read from a single sample in a study of CD8+ T cells in alopecia areata. TCRdb keeps only in-frame clones here, not all; method: immunoSEQ multiplex PCR. Seen here are about 180,000 clones, roughly 53% observed once, and the top ten hold 11%. The sequencing used CD8+ T cells sorted from blood, collected at week 24, from a patient treated with tofacitinib. All receptors come from a human donor with alopecia areata. CDR3s include the opening cysteine and the closing phenylalanine or tryptophan. The order of the fields is V gene, clone size, J gene, D gene, CDR3 protein, CDR3 DNA. A D gene is named only where the DNA matches it firmly. The listing skips clone size in some rows; elsewhere it reads once, few, many or a size class.

V: TRBV30; size: once; J: TRBJ2-2; D: -; CDR3: CAWTTGSSGTGELFF; DNA: TGTGCCTGGACAACAGGGAGTAGCGGCACCGGGGAGCTGTTTTTT
V: TRBV19; size: -; J: TRBJ1-5; D: -; CDR3: CASTWTEDSNQPQHF; DNA: TGTGCCAGTACTTGGACTGAGGATAGCAATCAGCCCCAGCATTTT
V: TRBV30; size: -; J: TRBJ2-2; D: -; CDR3: CAWREGHLNTGELFF; DNA: TGTGCCTGGAGGGAAGGACACTTGAACACCGGGGAGCTGTTTTTT
V: TRBV5-1; size: few; J: TRBJ2-1; D: TRBD1; CDR3: CASSYSGTGNEQFF; DNA: TGCGCCAGCAGTTATTCCGGGACAGGCAATGAGCAGTTCTTC
V: TRBV15; size: -; J: TRBJ2-3; D: -; CDR3: CATSRDRTADTQYF; DNA: TGTGCCACCAGCAGAGATAGGACAGCAGATACGCAGTATTTT
V: TRBV29-1; size: -; J: TRBJ1-4; D: -; CDR3: CSVESQGSEKLFF; DNA: TGCAGCGTTGAGTCCCAGGGGAGTGAAAAACTGTTTTTT
V: TRBV5-6; size: few; J: TRBJ2-7; D: -; CDR3: CASSPGDDRFSEQYF; DNA: TGTGCCAGCAGTCCAGGGGACGACCGATTCTCCGAGCAGTACTTC
V: TRBV9; size: once; J: TRBJ1-1; D: -; CDR3: CASSEEWGVNTEAFF; DNA: TGTGCCAGCAGCGAAGAGTGGGGGGTGAACACTGAAGCTTTCTTT
V: TRBV29-1; size: -; J: TRBJ2-3; D: -; CDR3: CSVGGAVLNTDTQYF; DNA: TGCAGCGTTGGGGGAGCGGTGCTTAACACAGATACGCAGTATTTT
V: TRBV27; size: -; J: TRBJ1-2; D: -; CDR3: CASSLNGQGELINYGYTF; DNA: TGTGCCAGCAGTTTAAACGGGCAGGGCGAACTCATTAACTATGGCTACACCTTC
V: TRBV5-6; size: few; J: TRBJ2-1; D: -; CDR3: CASSTSDSALASEQFF; DNA: TGTGCCAGCAGCACATCAGACAGTGCATTGGCGAGTGAGCAGTTCTTC
V: TRBV6-5; size: -; J: TRBJ2-3; D: -; CDR3: CASSLSAGAETDTQYF; DNA: TGTGCCAGCAGTTTGTCGGCGGGGGCAGAGACAGATACGCAGTATTTT
V: TRBV5-4; size: -; J: TRBJ2-7; D: TRBD1; CDR3: CASSLGTGGYEQYF; DNA: TGTGCCAGCAGCTTGGGGACAGGGGGCTACGAGCAGTACTTC